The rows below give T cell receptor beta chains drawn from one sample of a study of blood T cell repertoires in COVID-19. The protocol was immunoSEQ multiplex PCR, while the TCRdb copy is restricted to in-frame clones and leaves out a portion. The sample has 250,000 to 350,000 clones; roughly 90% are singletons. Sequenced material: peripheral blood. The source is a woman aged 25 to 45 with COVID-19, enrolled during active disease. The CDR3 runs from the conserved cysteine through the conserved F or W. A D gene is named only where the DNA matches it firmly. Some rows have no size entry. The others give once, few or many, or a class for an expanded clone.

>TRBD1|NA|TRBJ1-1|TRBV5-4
CASSNPGQTFAFF
TGTGCCAGCAGCAACCCGGGACAGACTTTCGCTTTCTTT
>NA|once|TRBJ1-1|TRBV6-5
CASTKTGFGEAFF
TGTGCCAGCACTAAAACAGGTTTTGGAGAAGCTTTCTTT
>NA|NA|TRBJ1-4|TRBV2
CASSLRTGGEKLFF
TGTGCCAGCAGTCTGCGGACGGGAGGCGAAAAACTGTTTTTT
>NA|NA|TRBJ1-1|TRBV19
CASSIESGWTEAFF
TGTGCCAGTAGTATAGAGTCAGGTTGGACTGAAGCTTTCTTT
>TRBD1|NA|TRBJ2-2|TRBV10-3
CATVGQGKNTGELFF
TGTGCCACCGTGGGACAGGGAAAAAACACCGGGGAGCTGTTTTTT
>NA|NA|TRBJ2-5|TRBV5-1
CASSLGWGEETQYF
TGCGCCAGCAGCTTGGGCTGGGGCGAAGAGACCCAGTACTTC
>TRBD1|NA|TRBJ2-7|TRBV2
CASGDRDHEQYF
TGTGCCAGCGGGGACAGGGACCACGAGCAGTACTTC
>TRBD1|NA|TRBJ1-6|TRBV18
CASSQGTGYGSPLHF
TGTGCCAGCTCACAGGGGACAGGGTATGGCTCACCCCTCCACTTT
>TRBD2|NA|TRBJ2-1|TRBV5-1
CASSPGGSGYNEQFF
TGCGCCAGCAGCCCCGGGGGGAGCGGGTACAATGAGCAGTTCTTC
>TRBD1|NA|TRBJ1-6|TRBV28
CASSIDRDGSPLHF
TGTGCCAGCAGTATTGACAGGGACGGTTCACCCCTCCACTTT
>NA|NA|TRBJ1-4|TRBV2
CATLKEQGGNEKLFF
TGTGCCACCCTCAAGGAACAGGGTGGTAATGAAAAACTGTTTTTT
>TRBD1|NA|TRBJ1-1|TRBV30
CACSRGGGTEAFF
TGTGCCTGCAGCCGAGGGGGCGGGACTGAAGCTTTCTTT
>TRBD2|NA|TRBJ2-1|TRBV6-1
CASREAGLRSYNEQFF
TGTGCCAGCAGGGAAGCGGGACTAAGATCCTACAATGAGCAGTTCTTC
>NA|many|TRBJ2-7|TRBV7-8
CASSLPKRDEQYF
TGTGCCAGCAGCTTGCCGAAGCGGGACGAGCAGTACTTC
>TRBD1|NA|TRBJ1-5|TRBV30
CAWKQGALGNQPQHF
TGTGCCTGGAAACAGGGGGCGCTCGGTAATCAGCCCCAGCATTTT
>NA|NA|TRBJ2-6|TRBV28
CASSQHTGSGANVLTF
TGTGCCAGCAGTCAGCATACAGGATCTGGGGCCAACGTCCTGACTTTC
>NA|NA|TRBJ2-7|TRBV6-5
CASSSSQTGLQYF
TGTGCCAGCAGTTCGTCTCAAACAGGGTTGCAGTACTTC
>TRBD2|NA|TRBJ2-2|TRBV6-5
CASSRTSGSGGELFF
TGTGCCAGCAGTCGGACTAGCGGGAGTGGCGGGGAGCTGTTTTTT
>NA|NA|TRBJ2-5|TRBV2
CASSREAMGGLQETQYF
TGTGCCAGCAGCCGGGAGGCGATGGGGGGCCTACAAGAGACCCAGTACTTC
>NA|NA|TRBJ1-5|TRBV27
CASSPGGISNQPQHF
TGTGCCAGCTCCCCGGGGGGGATTAGCAATCAGCCCCAGCATTTT
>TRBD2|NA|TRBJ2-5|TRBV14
CASSQRLADSYQETQYF
TGTGCCAGCAGCCAAAGACTAGCGGATTCGTACCAAGAGACCCAGTACTTC
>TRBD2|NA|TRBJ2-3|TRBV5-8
CASSSARGRDTQYF
TGTGCCAGTAGTTCGGCGCGGGGGAGGGATACGCAGTATTTT
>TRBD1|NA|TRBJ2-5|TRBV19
CASSRWTGNQETQYF
TGTGCCAGTAGTCGCTGGACAGGAAACCAAGAGACCCAGTACTTC
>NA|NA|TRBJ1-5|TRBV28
CASSRADSLNQPQHF
TGTGCCAGCAGCCGGGCGGACAGCCTTAATCAGCCCCAGCATTTT
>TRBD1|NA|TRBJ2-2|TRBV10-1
CASSIGTAGGELFF
TGCGCCAGCAGTATAGGGACAGCCGGCGGGGAGCTGTTTTTT
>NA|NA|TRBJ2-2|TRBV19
CASSISGSTGELFF
TGTGCCAGTAGTATATCCGGGAGCACCGGGGAGCTGTTTTTT
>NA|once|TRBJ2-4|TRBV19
CASSLTGRVAKNIQYF
TGTGCCAGTAGCCTCACAGGGAGGGTGGCCAAAAACATTCAGTACTTC
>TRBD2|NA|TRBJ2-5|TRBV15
CATSRGVAGVETQYF
TGTGCCACCAGCAGGGGGGTAGCGGGAGTAGAGACCCAGTACTTC
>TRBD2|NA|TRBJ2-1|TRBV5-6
CASFGTSGRFNEQFF
TGTGCCAGCTTTGGGACTAGCGGGAGGTTCAATGAGCAGTTCTTC
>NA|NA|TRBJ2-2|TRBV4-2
CASSQDYEAANTGELFF
TGTGCCAGCAGCCAAGATTACGAAGCCGCAAACACCGGGGAGCTGTTTTTT
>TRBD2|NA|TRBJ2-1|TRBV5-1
CASSKQGLAGDNEQFF
TGCGCCAGCAGCAAACAGGGACTAGCGGGTGACAATGAGCAGTTCTTC
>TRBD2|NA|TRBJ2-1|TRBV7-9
CASSLGALAGWSYNEQFF
TGTGCCAGCAGCTTAGGGGCTCTAGCGGGATGGTCCTACAATGAGCAGTTCTTC
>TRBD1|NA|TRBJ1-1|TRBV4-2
CASSQSGTGRRAFF
TGTGCCAGCAGCCAATCCGGGACAGGCAGGAGAGCTTTCTTT
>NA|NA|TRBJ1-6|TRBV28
CASTHLGGSYNSPLHF
TGTGCCAGCACCCACCTAGGGGGTTCCTATAATTCACCCCTCCACTTT
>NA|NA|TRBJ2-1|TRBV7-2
CASSLGELYNEQFF
TGTGCCAGCAGCTTAGGAGAACTCTACAATGAGCAGTTCTTC
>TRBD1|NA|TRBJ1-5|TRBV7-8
CASSRGQGEQPQHF
TGTGCCAGCAGCCGGGGACAGGGAGAACAGCCCCAGCATTTT
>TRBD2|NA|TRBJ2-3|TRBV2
CASSQSLAGGTDTQYF
TGTGCCAGCAGTCAATCTCTAGCGGGCGGCACAGATACGCAGTATTTT
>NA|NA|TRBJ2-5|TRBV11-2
CASSSRDTQGAQYF
TGTGCCAGCAGCTCCCGGGACACCCAAGGGGCCCAGTACTTC
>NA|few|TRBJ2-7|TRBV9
CASSVGTAASYEQYF
TGTGCCAGCAGCGTAGGGACTGCTGCCTCCTACGAGCAGTACTTC
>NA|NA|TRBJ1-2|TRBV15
CATSRDNVGMYGYTF
TGTGCCACCAGCAGAGATAACGTCGGGATGTATGGCTACACCTTC
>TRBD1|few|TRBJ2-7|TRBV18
CASSPGTGVSNEQYF
TGTGCCAGCTCACCAGGGACAGGGGTCTCCAACGAGCAGTACTTC
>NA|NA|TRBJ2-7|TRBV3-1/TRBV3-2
CASSRSSVGSYEQYF
TGTGCCAGCAGCCGCTCTAGCGTCGGGTCCTACGAGCAGTACTTC
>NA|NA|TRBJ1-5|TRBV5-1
CASSLDGAHNQPQHF
TGCGCCAGCAGCTTGGATGGGGCCCATAATCAGCCCCAGCATTTT